These 23 T cell receptor beta chains were all obtained from the same sample, sequenced in a study of regulatory T cells in long-lasting Graves disease. Time point specified: newly diagnosed GD, antithyroid drugs for less than 3 months. The TCR library used RNA extracted from PBMCs. Assembly of TCR beta libraries relied on iRepertoire HTBI primers together with Arm-PCR of CDR3 regions. TCRdb passed the multiplex PCR reads through MiXCR, listing each CDR3 protein once. The data contain some 320,000 distinct CDR3 sequences, approximately 20% of them singletons. Material: peripheral blood mononuclear cells (PBMCs), obtained at new diagnosis, from a patient treated with antithyroid drugs. These receptors all come from a female donor with Graves disease.

This clonotype appeared many times. The chain joins TRBV3-1 to TRBJ1-1; D is unclear. This CDR3 contains 13 residues. Trimming left V 6 bases short and J 6 bases short, with 14 bases between. The germline V gene encodes CDR1 LGHDT and CDR2 YNNKEL (reference sequence). Here the CDR3 DNA reads TGTGCCAGCAGTCTCGACATGAGCTCTGAAGCTTTCTTT. Its protein product is CASSLDMSSEAFF.

This clonotype was counted between two and nine times. The gene calls are TRBV4-1 and TRBJ1-1; tentatively, D is TRBD1 (6 bases). Germline CDR1 and CDR2: MGHRA and YSYEKL. V was shortened by 3 bases and J by 3 bases, with 11 bases between the two germline ends. The CDR3 consists of 14 residues. The CDR3 loop is CASSQGHRYTEAFF. The CDR3 coding sequence is TGCGCCAGCAGCCAGGGACACCGGTACACTGAAGCTTTCTTT.

The chain recombines TRBV6-1 with TRBJ1-2, with 11 bases that match TRBD1. The CDR3 extends over 15 amino acids. Unmatched junction bases numbered 8, after V lost 7 bases and J lost 4 bases. Germline CDR1 MNHNS, CDR2 SASEGT. CDR3 region: CASNGQGAPLYGYTF. CDR3 DNA sequence: TGTGCCAGCAATGGACAGGGGGCCCCCCTCTATGGCTACACCTTC.

This clonotype was detected ten times or more. This sequence joins TRBV24-1 and TRBJ2-1; D is perhaps TRBD2 (6 bases). The CDR3 totals 14 residues. In germline, CDR1 is KGHDR, CDR2 SFDVKD. Trimming took off 5 bases at V and 0 bases at J, with 7 bases between the two ends. The chain's CDR3 is CATSGGNSYNEQFF. The CDR3 nucleotides are TGTGCCACCAGTGGCGGGAACTCCTACAATGAGCAGTTCTTC.

This clonotype was counted ten times or more. V is TRBV6-1 and J is TRBJ2-5; weak D call: TRBD2 (5 bases). Per germline, CDR1 MNHNS and CDR2 SASEGT. V shed 8 bases and J shed 1 base, with 8 bases lying between them. The CDR3 spans 12 residues. The DNA of the CDR3 is TGTGCCAGCGGGCGGGTCCAAGAGACCCAGTACTTC. It codes for CASGRVQETQYF.

This sequence joins TRBV11-2 and TRBJ2-2, with 14 bases fitting TRBD2. J gave up 6 bases and V 4 bases, and 4 bases lay outside the gene matches. CDR1 SGHAT and CDR2 FQNNGV come from the germline V gene. CDR3 length: 16 residues. The CDR3 loop reads CASSSTSGRVPGELFF. The CDR3 DNA is TGTGCCAGCAGCTCGACTAGCGGGAGGGTTCCCGGGGAGCTGTTTTTT.

The chain joins TRBV5-1 to TRBJ2-1, with 7 bases aligning to TRBD2. V shed 3 bases, J shed 10 bases, and the junction held 7 bases outside the gene matches. Germline CDR1 reads SGHRS; CDR2 reads YFSETQ. The CDR3 has 13 residues. CDR3: CASSSPRLAEQFF. The CDR3 DNA is TGCGCCAGCAGCTCTCCTCGACTAGCCGAGCAGTTCTTC.

The V gene is TRBV5-1, the J gene TRBJ2-7; perhaps TRBD2 as D (6 bases). Germline loops: CDR1 SGHRS, CDR2 YFSETQ. The CDR3 sequence is 16 residues long. V was clipped by 3 bases and J by 0 bases, with 16 bases between them. Here the CDR3 reads CASSWPTSSPSYEQYF. The CDR3 nucleotides read TGCGCCAGCAGCTGGCCAACTAGCTCCCCCTCCTACGAGCAGTACTTC.

This clonotype occurred many times. The chain has TRBV2 and TRBJ2-7; 9 bases are shared with TRBD2. The V segment lost 6 bases and the J segment 5 bases; nucleotides outside the gene matches: 5. The CDR3 runs to 13 residues. The germline gives CDR1 SNHLY, CDR2 FYNNEI. CDR3 sequence: CASRDSGRNEQYF. In DNA, the CDR3 is TGTGCCAGCAGAGATAGCGGGAGAAACGAGCAGTACTTC.

There are many counts of this clonotype. The chain carries TRBV19 and TRBJ2-7; 10 positions match TRBD2. The germline V gene encodes CDR1 LNHDA and CDR2 SQIVND (reference sequence). V gave up 3 bases and J gave up 7 bases; unmatched junction bases: 9. This CDR3 contains 15 residues. The CDR3 sequence is CASSIPLAGVEEQYF. The CDR3 region has the DNA TGTGCCAGTAGTATCCCCCTAGCGGGAGTAGAAGAGCAGTACTTC.

On this clonotype itself: One end of the junction is discordant with germline, which a read error may explain. J is TRBJ2-7 and V is TRBV5-1; possible D gene TRBD1, 6 bases. The CDR3 spans 13 residues. Germline V gives CDR1 SGHRS, CDR2 YFSETQ. The CDR3 loop reads CASSVQQGYKQYF. The CDR3 DNA follows: TGCGCCAGCAGCGTCCAACAGGGCTACAAGCAGTACTTC.

This clonotype was counted between two and nine times. V and J are TRBV3-1 and TRBJ2-5, with TRBD2 matching over 11 bases. CDR1 is LGHDT and CDR2 is YNNKEL in the germline V gene (reference sequence). V lost 4 bases and J lost 1; bases outside the gene matches: 17. The length of the CDR3 is 20 residues. In DNA, the CDR3 is TGTGCCAGCAGCCTGCATTCTTTGTTAGCGGGAGGGCCGGGCCAAGAGACCCAGTACTTC. It encodes CASSLHSLLAGGPGQETQYF.

Many counts were recorded for this clonotype. The chain carries TRBV28 and TRBJ2-4, with TRBD2 matching 12 bases. The length of the CDR3 is 19 residues. Trimming cost V 3 bases and J 1 base; bases outside gene matches: 10. Germline V gene lookup returns CDR1 MDHEN and CDR2 SYDVKM. Written as DNA, the CDR3 is TGTGCCAGCAGTTTTAGTAGACTAGCGGGAGTAAGGGCCAAAAACATTCAGTACTTC. It codes for CASSFSRLAGVRAKNIQYF.

This clonotype was observed a handful of times. The chain has TRBV6-1 and TRBJ2-7; D is undetermined. Germline V lookup: CDR1 MNHNS, CDR2 SASEGT. This CDR3 region has 13 residues. Deletions cut 6 bases from V and 2 bases from J, with 11 bases between. The CDR3 DNA sequence: TGTGCCAGCAGCCGGGTGGCAACCTACGAGCAGTACTTC. Its protein product is CASSRVATYEQYF.

This clonotype was picked up a small number of times. The V and J genes are TRBV6-1 and TRBJ1-5; TRBD1 aligns across 7 bases. V dropped 6 bases and J dropped 2; count of bases not matched to a gene: 7. The CDR3 loop spans 15 amino acids. Germline assignment: CDR1 MNHNS and CDR2 SASEGT. The chain's CDR3 is CASSPTGKGNQPQHF. CDR3 in DNA: TGTGCCAGCAGCCCGACAGGGAAAGGCAATCAGCCCCAGCATTTT.

This clonotype was recorded a few times. This chain joins TRBV6-1 and TRBJ2-3; D ambiguous. Germline values: CDR1 MNHNS, CDR2 SASEGT. The CDR3 runs to 17 residues. Deletions cut 1 base from V and 1 base from J, with 15 bases between. The CDR3, as DNA: TGTGCCAGCAGTGAAGGGTTGGGAAACTCCCGCACAGATACGCAGTATTTT. This encodes CASSEGLGNSRTDTQYF.

This clonotype was detected ten times or more. The chain recombines TRBV15 with TRBJ2-5, with TRBD2 as a possible D gene (6 bases). The end of the DNA aligns better with TRBJ2-1, so the J call may be wrong. The CDR3 is made up of 13 amino acids. Germline lookup yields CDR1 LNHNV and CDR2 YYDKDF (reference sequence). CDR3 sequence: CATSTGGNNEQFF. Here the CDR3 DNA reads TGTGCCACTTCGACTGGGGGGAACAATGAGCAGTTCTTC.

This clonotype was found many times. This chain joins TRBV2 and TRBJ1-1; 7 bases fit TRBD1. The ends lost 6 bases at V and 5 bases at J; junction bases unmatched: 9. The CDR3 totals 14 residues. Germline V gene lookup returns CDR1 SNHLY and CDR2 FYNNEI. CDR3 DNA: TGTGCCAGCAGGTGGGAGGGGGCGCGGACTGAAGCTTTCTTT. It translates to CASRWEGARTEAFF.

The rearrangement uses TRBV7-9 and TRBJ1-4, with TRBD1 matching over 7 bases. V was pared by 5 bases and J by 4 bases, with 7 bases of the junction left unmatched. Germline CDR1 reads SEHNR; CDR2 reads FQNEAQ (reference sequence). The length of the CDR3 is 15 residues. CDR3 DNA sequence: TGTGCCAGCAGCACCCAGGGACAGCTTAATGAAAAACTGTTTTTT. It specifies CASSTQGQLNEKLFF.

This clonotype was counted ten times or more. The genes are TRBV7-8 and TRBJ2-4; 8 bases agree with TRBD1. The CDR3 loop spans 15 amino acids. Germline values: CDR1 SGHVS, CDR2 FQNEAQ. The ends lost 5 bases at V and 5 bases at J; junction bases unmatched: 8. The CDR3 sequence: CASSTRQGNENIQYF. The DNA for the CDR3 is TGTGCCAGCAGCACTAGACAGGGGAATGAAAACATTCAGTACTTC.

This clonotype was counted many times. The chain carries TRBV18 and TRBJ2-5, with D perhaps matching TRBD1 (6 bases). Germline loops: CDR1 KGHSH, CDR2 LQKENI. The CDR3 is made up of 15 amino acids. V dropped 3 bases and J dropped 2 bases, with 13 bases sitting between them. Here the CDR3 reads CASSPDRTVQETQYF. CDR3 nucleotide sequence: TGTGCCAGCTCACCTGATCGGACAGTACAAGAGACCCAGTACTTC.

This clonotype was detected many times. The chain couples TRBV28 to TRBJ2-1; 9 bases agree with TRBD2. The germline V gene has CDR1 MDHEN and CDR2 SYDVKM. V was clipped by 4 bases and J by 6 bases; unmatched bases: 7. The CDR3 has 15 residues. This chain's CDR3 is CASSSGTSKGNEQFF. CDR3 DNA: TGTGCCAGCAGTTCCGGGACTAGCAAGGGCAATGAGCAGTTCTTC.

The sample holds many counts of this clonotype. This CDR3 reads CASSYEGAGDTQYF. The CDR3 DNA reads TGTGCCAGCAGCTACGAAGGAGCGGGAGATACGCAGTATTTT. The J gene is TRBJ2-3, the V gene TRBV7-8, with a weak D call TRBD2 (6 bases). The germline V and J ends were trimmed by 4 bases and 5 bases, with 13 bases remaining between them. The CDR3 loop spans 14 amino acids. Germline V CDR1 and CDR2: SGHVS, FQNEAQ.